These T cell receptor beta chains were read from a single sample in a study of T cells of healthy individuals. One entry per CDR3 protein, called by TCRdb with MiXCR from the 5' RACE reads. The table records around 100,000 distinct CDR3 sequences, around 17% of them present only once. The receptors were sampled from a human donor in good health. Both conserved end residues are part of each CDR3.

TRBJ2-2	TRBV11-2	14	CASSLGVDTGELFF
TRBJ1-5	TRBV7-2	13	CASSWTGMEPQHF
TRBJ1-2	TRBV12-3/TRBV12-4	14	CASSIRAPNYGYTF
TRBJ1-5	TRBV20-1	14	CSARGGELGQPQHF
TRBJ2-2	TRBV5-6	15	CASSWEATSSGELFF
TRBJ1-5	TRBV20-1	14	CSASYREGNQPQHF
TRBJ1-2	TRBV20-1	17	CSARAPPPQGAIYGYTF
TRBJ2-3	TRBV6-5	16	CASSPLRAGEQDTQYF
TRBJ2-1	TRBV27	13	CASSLSGSNEQFF
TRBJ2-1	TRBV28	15	CASSFSIGSYNEQFF
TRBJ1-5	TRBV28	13	CASSGTASQPQHF
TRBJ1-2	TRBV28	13	CASIGQLGYGYTF
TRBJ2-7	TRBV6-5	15	CASSRQGPSSYEQYF
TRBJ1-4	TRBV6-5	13	CASSRERKEKLFF
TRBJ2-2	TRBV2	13	CASNGTPTGELFF
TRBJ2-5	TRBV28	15	CASSHPGTAGETQYF
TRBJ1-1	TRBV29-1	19	CSVGLFEPGQGKLNTEAFF
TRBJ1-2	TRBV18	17	CASSPRSTDSANYGYTF
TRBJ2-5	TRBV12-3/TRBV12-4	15	CASSSGTSRAETQYF
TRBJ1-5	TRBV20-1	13	CSARDWGNQPQHF
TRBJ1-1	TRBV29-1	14	CSVGLRRVGTEAFF
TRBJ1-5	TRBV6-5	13	CASSGDRNQPQHF
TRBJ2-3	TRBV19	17	CASSSRTVRHSTDTQYF
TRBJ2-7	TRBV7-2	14	CASSSGRLFYEQYF
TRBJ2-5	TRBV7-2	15	CASSVSGTAEETQYF
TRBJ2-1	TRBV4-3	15	CASSHGTSVFNEQFF
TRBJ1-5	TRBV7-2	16	CASSLYRDRSNQPQHF
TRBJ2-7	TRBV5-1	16	CASSSYRDRRSYEQYF
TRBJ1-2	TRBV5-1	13	CASSNGGNYGYTF
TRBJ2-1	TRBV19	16	CASSIGTGVGLNEQFF
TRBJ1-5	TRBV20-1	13	CSASGTGNQPQHF
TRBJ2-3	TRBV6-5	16	CASSATSGLDADTQYF
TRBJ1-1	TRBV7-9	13	CASSLVSGTEAFF
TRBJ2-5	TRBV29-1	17	CSVDSSGGPKRQETQYF
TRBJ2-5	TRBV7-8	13	CASSLGGTGAQYF
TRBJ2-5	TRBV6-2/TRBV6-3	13	CASAPEVQETQYF
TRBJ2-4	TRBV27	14	CASSLRHDLNIQYF
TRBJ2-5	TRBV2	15	CASSGSGGASETQYF
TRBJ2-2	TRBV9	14	CASSRTVNTGELVF
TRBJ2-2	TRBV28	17	CARPGLAENMNTGELFF
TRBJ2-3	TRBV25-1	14	CASSVSGSTDTQYF
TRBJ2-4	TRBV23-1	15	CASSQYPSTGNIQYF
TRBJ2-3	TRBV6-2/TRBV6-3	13	CASSLLGADTQYF
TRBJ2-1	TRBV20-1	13	CSARRAEYNEQFF
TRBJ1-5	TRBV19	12	CASSDPDQPQHF
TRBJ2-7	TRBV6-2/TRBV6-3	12	CASSQGTYEQYF
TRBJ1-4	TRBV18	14	CASRLGQGGEKLFF
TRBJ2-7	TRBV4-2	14	CASSQGDGPYEQYF